The 27 T cell receptor beta chains in this list originate from one sample, sequenced in a study of cytomegalovirus exposure and HLA in healthy donors. In the PCR, 60 Vbeta and 13 Jbeta primers were used. The assay was immunoSEQ multiplex PCR, and TCRdb's table has in-frame clones only and misses some. Here the sample spans fewer than 300,000 clones, roughly 80% being singletons. Sequenced: PBMCs. The receptor set was obtained from a girl between 2 and 10 years old in good health and CMV-seronegative.

The chain links TRBV6-5 to TRBJ2-7, with TRBD2 matching 7 bases. After removal of 0 bases from V and 5 bases from J, the junction contained 7 bases not matched to a gene. Germline lookup yields CDR1 MNHEY and CDR2 SVGAGI. The CDR3 spans 15 residues. The CDR3 DNA follows: TGTGCCAGCAGTTACTCGTGGGGGGGAAGGAACGAGCAGTACTTC. It yields the protein CASSYSWGGRNEQYF.

The V call is TRBV6-1, the J call TRBJ1-2, with 8 bases lining up with TRBD1. The germline CDR1 and CDR2 sequences are MNHNS and SASEGT. There are 15 residues in the CDR3. Unmatched junction bases numbered 4, after V lost 1 base and J lost 3 bases. The chain's CDR3 is CASSEDGTGDYGYTF. The CDR3 nucleotides read TGTGCCAGCAGTGAAGACGGGACAGGCGACTATGGCTACACCTTC.

CDR3 residues: CAWSLGMTGLGDEQYF. The CDR3 DNA reads TGTGCCTGGAGTTTGGGAATGACAGGGCTTGGGGACGAGCAGTACTTC. The rearrangement links TRBV30 to TRBJ2-7; 7 bases align to TRBD1. Germline-derived CDR1 and CDR2 are GTSNPN and SVGIG (reference sequence). With 2 bases clipped from V and 5 bases from J, the junction kept 15 bases outside the gene matches. The CDR3 length is 16 residues.

This clone has just one count. The chain recombines TRBV25-1 with TRBJ2-3; D is perhaps TRBD2 (5 bases). The CDR3 is 11 amino acids. Germline CDR1 reads MGHDK; CDR2 reads SYGVNS. V was trimmed by 10 bases and J by 5 bases, leaving 10 bases between them. CDR3 sequence: CATKRGDTQYF. The CDR3 DNA sequence: TGTGCCACCAAACGGGGAGATACGCAGTATTTT.

V is TRBV7-9 and J is TRBJ2-6; 11 bases align to TRBD2. Germline trimming cut 4 bases from V and 1 base from J; bases unmatched to any gene: 9. The CDR3 sequence is 19 residues long. From germline, CDR1 is SEHNR and CDR2 FQNEAQ (reference sequence). The DNA for the CDR3 is TGTGCCAGCAGCTCCAGACTAGCGGGAAGTCCATCTGGGGCCAACGTCCTGACTTTC. It yields the protein CASSSRLAGSPSGANVLTF.

This chain connects TRBV5-4 to TRBJ1-2, with D perhaps matching TRBD1 (6 bases). Germline CDR1 and CDR2: SGHNT and YYREEE (reference sequence). V lost 2 bases to trimming and J lost 0 bases, with 11 bases between them. The CDR3 has 15 amino acids. CDR3 in DNA: TGTGCCAGCAGCTTCCCGGGACACCCTAACTATGGCTACACCTTC. This sequence encodes CASSFPGHPNYGYTF. Filled out from reference TRBV5-4 and TRBJ1-2, the complete variable domain reads ETGVTQSPTHLIKTRGQQVTLRCSSQSGHNTVSWYQQALGQGPQFIFQYYREEENGRGNFPPRFSGLQFPNYSSELNVNALELDDSALYLCASSFPGHPNYGYTFGSGTRLTVV.

The chain couples TRBV7-9 to TRBJ1-6; 9 positions agree with TRBD1. The CDR3 consists of 19 residues. The ends lost 0 bases at V and 3 bases at J; junction bases unmatched: 9. The V gene's germline CDR1 is SEHNR and CDR2 FQNEAQ (reference sequence). The CDR3 loop is CASSLARGQGGVYNSPLHF. The DNA for the CDR3 is TGTGCCAGCAGCTTAGCGCGGGGACAGGGAGGGGTCTATAATTCACCCCTCCACTTT.

The rearrangement uses TRBV30 and TRBJ2-1; D possibly corresponds to TRBD2 (5 bases). The V end lost 1 base, the J end lost 10 bases, and 8 bases lay between the germline ends. The CDR3 runs 11 residues. Germline-derived CDR1 and CDR2 are GTSNPN and SVGIG (reference sequence). The CDR3 spells CAWSGTGEQFF. CDR3 DNA: TGTGCCTGGAGTGGAACGGGGGAGCAGTTCTTC.

CDR3 protein: CASGGTVIRETQYF. The CDR3 nucleotides are TGTGCCAGCGGGGGGACAGTCATCCGGGAGACCCAGTACTTC. The chain carries TRBV2 and TRBJ2-5, with D perhaps TRBD1 (7 bases). The germline V gene encodes CDR1 SNHLY and CDR2 FYNNEI. The ends were cut back, 8 bases at V and 5 bases at J, with 18 bases in the middle. The CDR3 runs 14 residues.

The J gene is TRBJ2-7, the V gene TRBV5-4; 9 nucleotides agree with TRBD2. CDR1 SGHNT and CDR2 YYREEE come from the germline V gene (reference sequence). The CDR3 has 15 residues. With 0 bases clipped from V and 2 bases from J, the junction kept 3 bases outside the gene matches. DNA for the CDR3: TGTGCCAGCAGCTTGGTTAGCGGGAGTCCCTACGAGCAGTACTTC. It translates to CASSLVSGSPYEQYF.

Only a few counts were recorded for this clone. The chain joins TRBV9 to TRBJ2-7; TRBD1 agrees at 9 bases. Germline loops: CDR1 SGDLS, CDR2 YYNGEE. The CDR3 is 15 residues long. With 4 bases clipped from V and 3 bases from J, the junction kept 8 bases outside the gene matches. Written as DNA, the CDR3 is TGTGCCAGCAGCCCGCAGGGGACAGGGAGCTACGAGCAGTACTTC. It translates to CASSPQGTGSYEQYF.

Concerning this clone: The same CDR3 arises from other DNA sequences in this sample as well. This chain uses TRBV5-1 with TRBJ1-2, with D maybe TRBD1 (6 bases). Germline V gene sequence: CDR1 SGHRS, CDR2 YFSETQ. Trimming took off 0 bases at V and 3 bases at J, with 6 bases between the two ends. The CDR3 runs to 13 residues. This CDR3 is CASSLDRDYGYTF. The CDR3 DNA is TGCGCCAGCAGCTTGGACAGGGACTATGGCTACACCTTC.

This chain uses TRBV29-1 with TRBJ1-1; no definite D call. Trimming stripped 7 bases from V and 8 bases from J, with 11 bases between. This CDR3 contains 10 residues. Germline V lookup: CDR1 SQVTM, CDR2 ANQGSEA. The chain's CDR3 is CSARGSEAFF. CDR3 DNA sequence: TGCAGCGCCCGAGGGTCGGAAGCTTTCTTT.

V and J are TRBV6-5 and TRBJ2-5, with 9 bases aligning to TRBD2. This CDR3 has 15 residues. Trimming cost V 4 bases and J 2 bases; bases outside gene matches: 5. The germline V gene has CDR1 MNHEY and CDR2 SVGAGI. CDR3 DNA sequence: TGTGCCAGCAGTTTGGCTAGCGGGGTTCAAGAGACCCAGTACTTC. It translates to CASSLASGVQETQYF.

The chain joins TRBV19 to TRBJ2-2; 8 bases fit TRBD2. The CDR3 contains 16 residues. V lost 5 bases, J lost 7 bases, and 12 bases stayed unmatched. The germline V gene has CDR1 LNHDA and CDR2 SQIVND (reference sequence). The CDR3 nucleotides read TGTGCCAGTAGTGCCCCGCGGGGGGCGCGGGTCGGGGAGCTGTTTTTT. Translation: CASSAPRGARVGELFF.

The chain links TRBV19 to TRBJ1-5, with unresolved D. Germline CDR1 reads LNHDA; CDR2 reads SQIVND (reference sequence). Between the trimmed V and J ends, which lost 2 bases and 9 bases, there was a span of 5 bases. The CDR3 extends over 11 amino acids. The CDR3: CASSISGPQHF. CDR3 nucleotides: TGTGCCAGTAGTATATCAGGGCCCCAGCATTTT.

J is TRBJ2-1 and V is TRBV27, with 11 positions matching TRBD2. V lost 5 bases, J lost 0 bases, and 3 bases stayed unmatched. Germline loops: CDR1 MNHEY, CDR2 SMNVEV (reference sequence). The CDR3 is made up of 16 amino acids. In DNA form, the CDR3 reads TGTGCCAGCAGTCTTCTAGCGGGGGGCTCCTACAATGAGCAGTTCTTC. Its protein product is CASSLLAGGSYNEQFF.

The V gene is TRBV5-1, the J gene TRBJ2-1, with 9 nucleotides matching TRBD1. The CDR3 has 13 amino acids. The germline CDR1 and CDR2 sequences are SGHRS and YFSETQ. V lost 4 bases, J lost 10 bases, and 6 bases stayed unmatched. The CDR3 sequence: CASSPDRGREQFF. The CDR3 DNA is TGCGCCAGCAGCCCGGACAGGGGAAGGGAGCAGTTCTTC.

The V call is TRBV12-5, the J call TRBJ2-1; D is uncertain. The CDR3 runs to 12 residues. Between the trimmed V and J ends, which lost 3 bases and 4 bases, there was a span of 4 bases. Germline CDR1 reads LGHNT; CDR2 reads FRNRAP. CDR3 loop: CASGFRYNEQFF. CDR3 sequence (DNA): TGTGCTAGTGGTTTCAGGTACAATGAGCAGTTCTTC.

Comment on this clone: Distinct nucleotide sequences in the sample also encode this CDR3. CDR3 sequence: CASSFGQGYNEQFF. The CDR3 coding sequence is TGCGCCAGCAGCTTCGGACAGGGATACAATGAGCAGTTCTTC. This rearrangement joins TRBV5-1 to TRBJ2-1; 8 bases are shared with TRBD1. Germline CDR1 is SGHRS and CDR2 is YFSETQ. The CDR3 runs 14 residues. Unmatched junction bases numbered 2, after V lost 2 bases and J lost 4 bases. The variable domain in full, completed from reference TRBV5-1 and TRBJ2-1, reads KAGVTQTPRYLIKTRGQQVTLSCSPISGHRSVSWYQQTPGQGLQFLFEYFSETQRNKGNFPGRFSGRQFSNSRSEMNVSTLELGDSALYLCASSFGQGYNEQFFGPGTRLTVL.

V usage is TRBV14 and J usage is TRBJ1-5, with D maybe TRBD1 (6 bases). Germline V gives CDR1 SGHDN, CDR2 FVKESK. This CDR3 has 13 amino acids. With 5 bases removed from V and 4 bases from J, the gap between germline ends came to 9 bases. The CDR3 bases are TGTGCCAGCAGCTTCGGACAGAATCAGCCCCAGCATTTT. It yields the protein CASSFGQNQPQHF.

V is TRBV28 and J is TRBJ1-2; D perhaps matches TRBD1 (5 bases). V lost 4 bases and J 3 bases, leaving 15 bases between the germline ends. Germline CDR1 and CDR2: MDHEN and SYDVKM. This CDR3 spans 15 amino acids. CDR3 in amino acids: CASSSPWTPYYGYTF. CDR3 bases: TGTGCCAGCAGTTCACCCTGGACACCGTACTATGGCTACACCTTC.

This clone was detected only a few times. The V gene is TRBV27, the J gene TRBJ1-5; the D is unclear. The CDR3 runs to 13 residues. Deletions cut 6 bases from V and 5 bases from J, with 11 bases between. Germline lookup yields CDR1 MNHEY and CDR2 SMNVEV (reference sequence). CDR3 DNA sequence: TGTGCCAGCAGGGTCAATGGAGATCAGCCCCAGCATTTT. Translation gives CASRVNGDQPQHF.

V gene TRBV6-5 combines with J gene TRBJ1-2; D not resolved. The CDR3 runs 13 residues. CDR1 and CDR2 from the germline V gene are MNHEY and SVGAGI. V gave up 2 bases and J gave up 8 bases, with 12 bases separating them. CDR3: CASSYDKIKGYTF. DNA of the CDR3: TGTGCCAGCAGTTACGACAAAATAAAGGGCTACACCTTC.

J is TRBJ2-3 and V is TRBV25-1, with 7 bases fitting TRBD2. Germline values: CDR1 MGHDK, CDR2 SYGVNS. The CDR3 runs to 15 residues. V dropped 4 bases and J dropped 4; count of bases not matched to a gene: 8. In DNA, the CDR3 is TGTGCCAGCAGTGCAGGACTAGTTAATGCAGATACGCAGTATTTT. Protein: CASSAGLVNADTQYF.

The chain combines TRBV28 with TRBJ1-2; TRBD1 matches at 7 bases. Per germline, CDR1 MDHEN and CDR2 SYDVKM. Germline trimming cut 4 bases from V and 3 bases from J; bases unmatched to any gene: 8. The CDR3 is 15 residues long. The CDR3 DNA reads as TGTGCCAGCAGTTCTTCCGGGACAGAGGACTATGGCTACACCTTC. Its translation is CASSSSGTEDYGYTF.

V usage is TRBV2 and J usage is TRBJ1-1; D possibly corresponds to TRBD1 (5 bases). V was clipped by 4 bases and J by 3 bases, with 6 bases between them. This CDR3 comprises 12 residues. CDR1 SNHLY and CDR2 FYNNEI come from the germline V gene. The CDR3 region is CASSAGDTEAFF. CDR3 nucleotides: TGTGCCAGCAGTGCGGGGGACACTGAAGCTTTCTTT.